This T cell receptor (beta chain) stems from a study of Graves' ophthalmopathy and Graves' hyperthyroidism. Overall study findings and caveats: Appearing in blood as well were most expanded thyroid clonotypes above 0.001 frequency. The 13-signature model separated ophthalmopathy from stable hyperthyroidism at almost 90% sensitivity and about 80% specificity.

CDR1 and CDR2 from the germline V gene are SGHTA and FQGTGA. This CDR3 spans 16 amino acids. V lost 5 bases to trimming and J lost 7 bases, with 23 bases between them. Patients in the hyperthyroidism group, adults aged 18 to 65, were newly diagnosed, under 2 months' duration. Ineligible for inclusion were patients with other autoimmune diseases, uncontrolled infections, pregnancy or lactation. With respect to this clonotype: Its antigen remains unidentified.

As the template, RNA transcripts were used to amplify TCR beta CDR3 regions. Investigators did first-round RT-PCR with HTBI primers, then second-round multiplex PCR. One entry per CDR3 protein results from TCRdb running MiXCR on the multiplex PCR reads. The sample has around 1.1 million distinct CDR3 sequences, 35% to 45% seen once. The material sequenced was peripheral blood or thyroid tissue (not recorded which). The J gene is TRBJ2-5, the V gene TRBV7-3; D could derive from TRBD1 or TRBD2 (5 bases each). The clonotype was recovered from an adult man with Graves' hyperthyroidism. In DNA form, the CDR3 reads TGTGCCAGCAGCCCCGCTAGGGGACGGCCATCGAGGACCCAGTACTTC. Its protein product is CASSPARGRPSRTQYF. Supplemented by reference TRBV7-3 and TRBJ2-5, the full variable domain reads GAGVSQTPSNKVTEKGKYVELRCDPISGHTALYWYRQSLGQGPEFLIYFQGTGAADDSGLPNDRFFAVRPEGSVSTLKIQRTERGDSAVYLCASSPARGRPSRTQYFGPGTRLLVL.